This T cell receptor (beta chain) was obtained from a study of pediatric ulcerative colitis (dated by TCRdb to between 2019 and 2020). Looking at the study overall: Pancolitis was present in several ulcerative colitis patients and left-sided colitis in two, and histology consistent with ulcerative colitis was found in all of these patients. From nine newly diagnosed, treatment-naive pediatric ulcerative colitis patients and a handful of non-IBD control children, paired blood and rectal samples were collected. Using the Pediatric Ulcerative Colitis Activity Index, two patients were classed as having mild disease, several as having moderate disease and three as having acute severe colitis.

During colonoscopy, one to two pinch biopsies were obtained from the rectum for research purposes. Before the diagnostic colonoscopy, none of the ulcerative colitis patients had been given any immunosuppressive medication. Before DNA was isolated, the rectal biopsies underwent proteinase K digestion. The Wizard kit (Promega) was used to extract genomic DNA from the blood and intestinal samples. Using the immunoSEQ TRB Survey service, rearranged CDR3 beta regions were amplified from genomic DNA with multiplex V and J primers. Survey-level sequencing depth of up to 500,000 reads per sample was used to keep depth equal across samples. Libraries were purified and pooled, and sequencing was performed on Illumina technology. In the original analysis: Productive clonality, sample overlap, pairwise scatters, CDR3 beta length, V/D/J gene usage and productiveness were all assessed with the immunoSEQ online tools. Calculated diversity was defined as the number of unique rearrangements divided by total templates, multiplied by 100, and Shannon and Simpson indices were computed as well. Principal component analysis used the R prcomp function and ggbiplot package on Z-score normalized data. Morisita's index was used to measure clonal overlap between blood and rectum within each subject. This is the immuneACCESS table as TCRdb keeps it, with only in-frame sequences that have V and J called. A part of the clones is gone; compared with another copy, unresolved V genes explain less than half, and the rest is unexplained. V and J calls and clone size are given by that table; D and trimming were obtained from the DNA. The sample table lists 30,000 to 40,000 clones, roughly 77% of them with a count of one. The ten most abundant clones make up over 0.95% of the sample.

The full study reports these points: Significantly higher autologous blood-rectal clonal overlap was found in ulcerative colitis patients than in controls, which suggested increased T cell trafficking to inflamed tissue. Because the repertoires came from total lymphocyte DNA, rare subsets such as regulatory T cells may have patterns that are not reflected. For technical reasons, blood samples from two patients gave substantially fewer templates, and these samples were excluded from the blood-rectal overlap analysis. Rectal pinch biopsies may have included blood-derived T cells, especially in patients with overt colitis. A couple of rectal CDR3 clonotypes turned up in every ulcerative colitis patient but in none of the controls. Rectal repertoire features separated controls, mild-moderate and acute severe colitis patients; acute severe colitis showed reduced rectal diversity due to clonal expansions. The healthy control group was small, with only four individuals.

As concerns this clone: The antigen this receptor binds is unknown. Nothing much larger sits one base from this clone, and base qualities are not available.

The sample was gut tissue. This sequence was found in a boy younger than 18 with mild ulcerative colitis.

The nucleotide sequence is TGTGCCAGCAGCCAAGATTACAGCGACTCACCCCTCCACTTT. It is translated as CASSQDYSDSPLHF. The rearrangement joined TRBV14 to TRBJ1-6; confidence is insufficient to name the D gene. V is shortened by 0 bases, J by 10 bases, and the region joining them spans 10 bases. Reading the germline V gene gives CDR1 SGHDN and CDR2 FVKESK. From the cysteine up to the phenylalanine, the CDR3 has a length of 14 residues. CDR3 DNA is the only sequence kept; it has 42 bases, read in frame from the first base.